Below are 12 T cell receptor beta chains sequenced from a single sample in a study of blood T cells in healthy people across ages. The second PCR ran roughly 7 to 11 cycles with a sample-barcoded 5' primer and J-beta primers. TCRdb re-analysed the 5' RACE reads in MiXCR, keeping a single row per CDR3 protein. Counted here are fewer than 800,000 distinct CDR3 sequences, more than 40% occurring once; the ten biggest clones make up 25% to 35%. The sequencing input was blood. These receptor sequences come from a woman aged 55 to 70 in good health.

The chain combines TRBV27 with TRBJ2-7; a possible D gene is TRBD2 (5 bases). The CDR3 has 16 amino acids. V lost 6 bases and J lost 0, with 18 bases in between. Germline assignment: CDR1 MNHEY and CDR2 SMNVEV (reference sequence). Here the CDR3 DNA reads TGTGCCAGCAGCTCCCGGGGAAGGGCGAACTCCTACGAGCAGTACTTC. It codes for CASSSRGRANSYEQYF.

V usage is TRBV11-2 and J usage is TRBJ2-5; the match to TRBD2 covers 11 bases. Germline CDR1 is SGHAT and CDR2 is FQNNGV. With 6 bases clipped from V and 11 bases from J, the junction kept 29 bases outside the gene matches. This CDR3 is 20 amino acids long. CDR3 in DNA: TGTGCCAGCAGAGCTTCCGAGACTAGCGGGGCTGTGGGCACTTACAATGAGCAGTACTTC. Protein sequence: CASRASETSGAVGTYNEQYF.

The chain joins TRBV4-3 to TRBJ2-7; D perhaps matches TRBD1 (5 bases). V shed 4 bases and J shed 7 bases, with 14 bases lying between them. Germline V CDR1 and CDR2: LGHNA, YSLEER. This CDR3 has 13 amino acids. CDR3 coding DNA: TGCGCCAGCAGCCTCACAGGTTACAATGAGCAGTACTTC. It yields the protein CASSLTGYNEQYF.

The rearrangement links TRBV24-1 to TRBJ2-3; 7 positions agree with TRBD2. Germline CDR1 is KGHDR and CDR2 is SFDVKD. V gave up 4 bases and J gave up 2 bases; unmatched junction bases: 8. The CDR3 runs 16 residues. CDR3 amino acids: CATSDPSGAFTDTQYF. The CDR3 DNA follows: TGTGCCACCAGTGACCCTAGCGGAGCCTTCACAGATACGCAGTATTTT.

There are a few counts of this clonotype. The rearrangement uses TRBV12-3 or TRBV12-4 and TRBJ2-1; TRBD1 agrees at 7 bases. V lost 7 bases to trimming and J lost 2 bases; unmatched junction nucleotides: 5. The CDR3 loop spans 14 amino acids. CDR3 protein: CASTRTGTYNEQFF. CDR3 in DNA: TGTGCCAGCACCCGGACAGGTACCTACAATGAGCAGTTCTTC.

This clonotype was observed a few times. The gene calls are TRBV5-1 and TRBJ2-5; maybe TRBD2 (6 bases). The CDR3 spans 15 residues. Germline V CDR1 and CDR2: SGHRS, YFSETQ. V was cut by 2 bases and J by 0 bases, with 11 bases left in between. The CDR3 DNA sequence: TGCGCCAGCAGCTTTTTAGCGGAACACCAAGAGACCCAGTACTTC. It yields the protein CASSFLAEHQETQYF.

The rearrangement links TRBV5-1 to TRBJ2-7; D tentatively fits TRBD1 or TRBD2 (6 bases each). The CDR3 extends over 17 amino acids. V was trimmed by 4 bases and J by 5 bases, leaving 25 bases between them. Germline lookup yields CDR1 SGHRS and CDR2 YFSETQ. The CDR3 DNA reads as TGCGCCAGCAGCCGCGCGGAGGGGGTGTGGCGGAGCCACGAGCAGTACTTC. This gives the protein CASSRAEGVWRSHEQYF.

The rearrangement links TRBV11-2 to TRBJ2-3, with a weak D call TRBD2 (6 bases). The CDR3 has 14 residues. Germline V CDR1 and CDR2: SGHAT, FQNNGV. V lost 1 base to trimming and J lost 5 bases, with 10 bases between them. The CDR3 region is CASSLVAGKDTQYF. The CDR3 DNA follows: TGTGCCAGCAGCTTAGTTGCGGGAAAAGATACGCAGTATTTT.

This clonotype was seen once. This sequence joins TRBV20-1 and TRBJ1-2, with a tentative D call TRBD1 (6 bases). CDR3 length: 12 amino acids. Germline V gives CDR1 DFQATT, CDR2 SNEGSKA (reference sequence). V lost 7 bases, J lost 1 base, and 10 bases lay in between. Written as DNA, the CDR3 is TGCAGTGTTACAGGGAATAACTATGGCTACACCTTC. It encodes CSVTGNNYGYTF.

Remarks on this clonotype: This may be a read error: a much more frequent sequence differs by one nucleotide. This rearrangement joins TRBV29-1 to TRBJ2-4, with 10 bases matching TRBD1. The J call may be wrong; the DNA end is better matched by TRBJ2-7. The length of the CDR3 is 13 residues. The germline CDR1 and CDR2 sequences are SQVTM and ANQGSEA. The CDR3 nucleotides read TGCTGCGCCCGACAGGGGGCCTTCGTCGAGCAGTACTTC. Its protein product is CCARQGAFVEQYF.

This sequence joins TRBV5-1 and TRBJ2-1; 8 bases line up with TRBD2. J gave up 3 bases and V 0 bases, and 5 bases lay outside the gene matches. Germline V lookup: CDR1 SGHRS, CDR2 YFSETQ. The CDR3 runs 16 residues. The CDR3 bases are TGCGCCAGCAGCTTGGCCGGGGGGGCGAACTACAATGAGCAGTTCTTC. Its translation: CASSLAGGANYNEQFF.

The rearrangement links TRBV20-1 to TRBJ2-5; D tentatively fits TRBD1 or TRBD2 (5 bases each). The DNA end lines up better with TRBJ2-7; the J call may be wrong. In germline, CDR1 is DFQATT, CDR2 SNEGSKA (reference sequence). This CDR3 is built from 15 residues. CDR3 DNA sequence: TGCAGTGCGTCTACCGGGACCTTTTACCACTACGAGCAGTACTTC. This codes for CSASTGTFYHYEQYF.